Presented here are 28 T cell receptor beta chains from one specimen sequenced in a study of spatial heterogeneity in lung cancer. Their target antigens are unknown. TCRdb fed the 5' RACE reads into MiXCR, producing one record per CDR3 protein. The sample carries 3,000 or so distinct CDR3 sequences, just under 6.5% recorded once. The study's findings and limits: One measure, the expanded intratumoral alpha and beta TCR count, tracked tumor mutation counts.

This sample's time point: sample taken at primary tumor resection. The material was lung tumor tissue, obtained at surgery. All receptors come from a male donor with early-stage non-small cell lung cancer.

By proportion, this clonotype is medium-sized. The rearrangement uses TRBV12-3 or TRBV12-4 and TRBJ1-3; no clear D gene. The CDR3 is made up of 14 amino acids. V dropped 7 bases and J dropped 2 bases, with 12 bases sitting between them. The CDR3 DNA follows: TGTGCCAGCACTTGGACGGCCGCTGGAAACACCATATATTTT. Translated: CASTWTAAGNTIYF.

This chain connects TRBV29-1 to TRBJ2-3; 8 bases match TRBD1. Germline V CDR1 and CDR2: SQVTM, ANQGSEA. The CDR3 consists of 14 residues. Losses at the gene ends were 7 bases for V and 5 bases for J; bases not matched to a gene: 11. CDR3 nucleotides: TGCAGCGCCGACGGACAGGGCTGGAAAGATACGCAGTATTTT. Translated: CSADGQGWKDTQYF.

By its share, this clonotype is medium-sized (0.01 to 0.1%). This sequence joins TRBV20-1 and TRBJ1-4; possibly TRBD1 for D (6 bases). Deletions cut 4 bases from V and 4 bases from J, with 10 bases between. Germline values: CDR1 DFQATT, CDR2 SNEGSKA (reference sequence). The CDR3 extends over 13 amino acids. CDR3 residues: CSATGDFNEKLFF. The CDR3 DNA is TGCAGTGCTACAGGGGACTTTAATGAAAAACTGTTTTTT.

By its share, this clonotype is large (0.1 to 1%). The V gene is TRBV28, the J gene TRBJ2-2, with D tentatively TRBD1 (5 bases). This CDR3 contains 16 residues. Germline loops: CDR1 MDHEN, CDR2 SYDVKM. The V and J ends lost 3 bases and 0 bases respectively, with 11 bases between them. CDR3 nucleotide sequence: TGTGCCAGCAGTTTGATGGGGCAGACGAACACCGGGGAGCTGTTTTTT. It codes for CASSLMGQTNTGELFF. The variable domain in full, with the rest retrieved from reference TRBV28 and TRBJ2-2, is DVKVTQSSRYLVKRTGEKVFLECVQDMDHENMFWYRQDPGLGLRLIYFSYDVKMKEKGDIPEGYSVSREKKERFSLILESASTNQTSMYLCASSLMGQTNTGELFFGEGSRLTVL.

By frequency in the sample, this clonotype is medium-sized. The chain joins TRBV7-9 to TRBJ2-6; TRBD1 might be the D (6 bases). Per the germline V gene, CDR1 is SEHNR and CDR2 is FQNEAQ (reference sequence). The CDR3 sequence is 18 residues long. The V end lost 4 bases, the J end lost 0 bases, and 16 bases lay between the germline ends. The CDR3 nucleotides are TGTGCCAGCAGCTCCCAGGGGTTCCTCAACTCTGGGGCCAACGTCCTGACTTTC. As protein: CASSSQGFLNSGANVLTF.

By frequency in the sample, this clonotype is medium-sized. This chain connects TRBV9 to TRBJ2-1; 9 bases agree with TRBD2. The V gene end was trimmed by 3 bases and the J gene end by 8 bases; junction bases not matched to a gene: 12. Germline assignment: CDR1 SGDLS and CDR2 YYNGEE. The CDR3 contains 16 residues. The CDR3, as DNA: TGTGCCAGCAGCGCCCGCCAGCGTAGCGGGGGCCATGAGCAGTTCTTC. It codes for CASSARQRSGGHEQFF.

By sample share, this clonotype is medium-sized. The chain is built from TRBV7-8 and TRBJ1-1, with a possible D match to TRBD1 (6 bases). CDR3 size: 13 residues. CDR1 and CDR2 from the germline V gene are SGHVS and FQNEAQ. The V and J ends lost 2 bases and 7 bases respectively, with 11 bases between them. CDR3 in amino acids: CASSLLGGGEAFF. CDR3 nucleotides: TGTGCCAGCAGCTTATTGGGAGGGGGTGAAGCTTTCTTT.

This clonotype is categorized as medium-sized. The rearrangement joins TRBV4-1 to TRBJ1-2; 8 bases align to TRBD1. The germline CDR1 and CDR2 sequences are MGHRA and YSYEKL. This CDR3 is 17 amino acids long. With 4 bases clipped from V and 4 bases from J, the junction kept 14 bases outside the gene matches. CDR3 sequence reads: CASSPWTGSRGSYGYTF. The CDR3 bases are TGCGCCAGCAGCCCCTGGACAGGGTCGAGAGGGTCCTATGGCTACACCTTC.

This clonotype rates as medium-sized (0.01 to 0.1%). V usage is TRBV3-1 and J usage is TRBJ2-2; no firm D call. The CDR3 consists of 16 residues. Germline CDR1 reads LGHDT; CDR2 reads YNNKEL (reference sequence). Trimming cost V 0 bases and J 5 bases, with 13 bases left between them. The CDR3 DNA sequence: TGTGCCAGCAGCCAAGAAAGTCTCCCGGGTACCGGGGAGCTGTTTTTT. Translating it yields CASSQESLPGTGELFF.

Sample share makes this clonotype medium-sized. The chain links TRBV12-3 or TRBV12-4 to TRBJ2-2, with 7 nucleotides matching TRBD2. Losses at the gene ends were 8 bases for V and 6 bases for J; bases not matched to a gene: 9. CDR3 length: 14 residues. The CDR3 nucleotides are TGTGCCAGCTGCACCTGGGGAGGGGCCGGGGAGCTGTTTTTT. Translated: CASCTWGGAGELFF.

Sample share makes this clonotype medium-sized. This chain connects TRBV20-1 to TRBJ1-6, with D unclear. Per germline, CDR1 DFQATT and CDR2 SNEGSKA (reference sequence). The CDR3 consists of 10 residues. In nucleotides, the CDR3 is TGCAGGGCACGCCGGGCTCCCCTCCACTTT. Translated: CRARRAPLHF.

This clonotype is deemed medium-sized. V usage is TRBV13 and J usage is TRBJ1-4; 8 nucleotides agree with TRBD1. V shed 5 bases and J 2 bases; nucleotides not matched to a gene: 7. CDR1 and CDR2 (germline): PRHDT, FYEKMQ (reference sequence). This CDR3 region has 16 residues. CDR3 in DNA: TGTGCCAGCAGCACTCGACAGGGGAGGACTAATGAAAAACTGTTTTTT. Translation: CASSTRQGRTNEKLFF. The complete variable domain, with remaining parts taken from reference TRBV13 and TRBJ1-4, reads AAGVIQSPRHLIKEKRETATLKCYPIPRHDTVYWYQQGPGQDPQFLISFYEKMQSDKGSIPDRFSAQQFSDYHSELNMSSLELGDSALYFCASSTRQGRTNEKLFFGSGTQLSVL.

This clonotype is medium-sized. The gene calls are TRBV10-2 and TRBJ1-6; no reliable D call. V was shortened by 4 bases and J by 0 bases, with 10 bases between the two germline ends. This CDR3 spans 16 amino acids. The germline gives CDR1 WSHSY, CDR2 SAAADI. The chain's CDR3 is CASSVGMYSYNSPLHF. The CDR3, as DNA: TGCGCCAGCAGTGTTGGGATGTACTCCTATAATTCACCCCTCCACTTT.

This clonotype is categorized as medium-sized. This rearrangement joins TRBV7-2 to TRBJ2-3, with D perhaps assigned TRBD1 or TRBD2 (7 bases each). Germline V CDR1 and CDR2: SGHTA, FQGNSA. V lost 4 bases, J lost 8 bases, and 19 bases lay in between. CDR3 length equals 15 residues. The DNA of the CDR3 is TGTGCCAGCAGCTCGACAGGGACTAACTCGGGTACGCAGTATTTT. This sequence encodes CASSSTGTNSGTQYF. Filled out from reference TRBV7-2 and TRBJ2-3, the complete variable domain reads GAGVSQSPSNKVTEKGKDVELRCDPISGHTALYWYRQSLGQGLEFLIYFQGNSAPDKSGLPSDRFSAERTGGSVSTLTIQRTQQEDSAVYLCASSSTGTNSGTQYFGPGTRLTVL.

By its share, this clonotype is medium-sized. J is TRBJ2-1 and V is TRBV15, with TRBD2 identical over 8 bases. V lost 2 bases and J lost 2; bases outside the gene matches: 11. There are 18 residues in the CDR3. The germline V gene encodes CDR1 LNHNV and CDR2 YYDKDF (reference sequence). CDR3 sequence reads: CATSRLSLAGLTYNEQFF. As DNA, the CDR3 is TGTGCCACCAGCAGATTGTCGCTAGCGGGCCTCACCTACAATGAGCAGTTCTTC.

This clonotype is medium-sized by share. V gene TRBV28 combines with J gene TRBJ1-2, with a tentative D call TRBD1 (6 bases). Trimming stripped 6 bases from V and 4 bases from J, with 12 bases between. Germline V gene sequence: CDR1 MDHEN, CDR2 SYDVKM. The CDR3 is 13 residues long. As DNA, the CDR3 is TGTGCCAGCAGAGGGGGGCAGGGCTATGGCTACACCTTC. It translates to CASRGGQGYGYTF.

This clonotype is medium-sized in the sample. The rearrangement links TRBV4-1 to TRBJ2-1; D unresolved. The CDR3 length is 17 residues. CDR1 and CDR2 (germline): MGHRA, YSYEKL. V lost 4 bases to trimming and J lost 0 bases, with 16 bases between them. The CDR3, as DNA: TGCGCCAGCAGCCTACAGACCCTTCCTAGCTCCTACAATGAGCAGTTCTTC. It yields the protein CASSLQTLPSSYNEQFF.

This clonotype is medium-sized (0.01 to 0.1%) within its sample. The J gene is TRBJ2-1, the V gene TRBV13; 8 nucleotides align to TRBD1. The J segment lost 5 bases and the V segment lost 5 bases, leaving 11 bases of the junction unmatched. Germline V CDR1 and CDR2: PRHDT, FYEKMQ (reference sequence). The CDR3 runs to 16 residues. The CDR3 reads CASSPRQGRINNEQFF. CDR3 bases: TGTGCCAGCAGCCCCAGACAGGGGCGTATCAACAATGAGCAGTTCTTC.

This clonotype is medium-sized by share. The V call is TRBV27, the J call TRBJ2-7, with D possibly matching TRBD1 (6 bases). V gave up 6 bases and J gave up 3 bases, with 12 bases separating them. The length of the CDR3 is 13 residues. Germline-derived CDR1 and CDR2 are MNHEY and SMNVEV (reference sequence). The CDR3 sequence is CASRPGTNYEQYF. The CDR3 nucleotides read TGTGCCAGCAGGCCCGGGACAAACTACGAGCAGTACTTC.

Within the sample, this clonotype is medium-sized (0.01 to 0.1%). CDR3 bases: TGTGCCAGCAGTTCGTTAGGGGGGGCAGAGACCCAGTACTTC. It yields the protein CASSSLGGAETQYF. The rearrangement uses TRBV28 and TRBJ2-5; a possible D gene is TRBD2 (7 bases). The CDR3 has 14 amino acids. With 4 bases removed from V and 4 bases from J, the gap between germline ends came to 13 bases. Germline lookup yields CDR1 MDHEN and CDR2 SYDVKM.

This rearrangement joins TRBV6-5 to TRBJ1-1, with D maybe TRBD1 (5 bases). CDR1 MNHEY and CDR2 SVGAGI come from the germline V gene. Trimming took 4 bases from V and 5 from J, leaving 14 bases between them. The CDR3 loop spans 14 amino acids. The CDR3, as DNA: TGTGCCAGCAGTTTCTCCCGAGGGGAAACTGAAGCTTTCTTT. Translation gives CASSFSRGETEAFF.

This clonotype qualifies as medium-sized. The DNA of the CDR3 is TGTGCCAGCAGTTTAAGATGGATTGGTTCACCCCTCCACTTT. This sequence encodes CASSLRWIGSPLHF. The chain employs TRBV27 and TRBJ1-6; D is ambiguous. The germline gives CDR1 MNHEY, CDR2 SMNVEV (reference sequence). This CDR3 region has 14 residues. Trimming took 2 bases from V and 9 from J, leaving 11 bases between them.

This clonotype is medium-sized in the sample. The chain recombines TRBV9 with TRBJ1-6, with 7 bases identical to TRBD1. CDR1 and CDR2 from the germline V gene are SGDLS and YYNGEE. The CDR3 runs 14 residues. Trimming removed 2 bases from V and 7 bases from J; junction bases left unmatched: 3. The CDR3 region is CASSVGTENSPLHF. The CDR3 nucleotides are TGTGCCAGCAGCGTTGGGACAGAAAATTCACCCCTCCACTTT.

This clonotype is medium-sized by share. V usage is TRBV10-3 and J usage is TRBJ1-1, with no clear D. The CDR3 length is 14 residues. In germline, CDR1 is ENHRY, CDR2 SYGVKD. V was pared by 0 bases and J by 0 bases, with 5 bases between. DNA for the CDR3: TGTGCCATCAGTGAGTCGATATTGAACACTGAAGCTTTCTTT. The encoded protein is CAISESILNTEAFF.

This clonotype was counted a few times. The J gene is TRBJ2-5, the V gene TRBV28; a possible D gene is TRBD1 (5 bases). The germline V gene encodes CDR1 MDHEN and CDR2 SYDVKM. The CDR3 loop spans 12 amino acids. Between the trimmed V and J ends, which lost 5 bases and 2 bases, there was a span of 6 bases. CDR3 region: CASSRQQETQYF. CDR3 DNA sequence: TGTGCCAGCAGTAGACAGCAAGAGACCCAGTACTTC.

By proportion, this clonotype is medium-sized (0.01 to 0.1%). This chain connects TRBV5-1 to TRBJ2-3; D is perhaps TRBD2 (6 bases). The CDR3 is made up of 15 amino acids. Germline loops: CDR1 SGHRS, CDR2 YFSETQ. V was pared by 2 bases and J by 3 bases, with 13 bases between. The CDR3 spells CASSLTGTGTDTQYF. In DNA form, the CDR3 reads TGCGCCAGCAGCTTAACCGGGACTGGGACAGATACGCAGTATTTT.

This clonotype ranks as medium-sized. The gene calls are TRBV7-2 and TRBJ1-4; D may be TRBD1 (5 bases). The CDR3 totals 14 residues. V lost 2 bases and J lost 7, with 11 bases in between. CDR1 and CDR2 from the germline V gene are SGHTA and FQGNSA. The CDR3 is CASSLSHGGEKLFF. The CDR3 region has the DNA TGTGCCAGCAGCTTATCACACGGGGGTGAAAAACTGTTTTTT.

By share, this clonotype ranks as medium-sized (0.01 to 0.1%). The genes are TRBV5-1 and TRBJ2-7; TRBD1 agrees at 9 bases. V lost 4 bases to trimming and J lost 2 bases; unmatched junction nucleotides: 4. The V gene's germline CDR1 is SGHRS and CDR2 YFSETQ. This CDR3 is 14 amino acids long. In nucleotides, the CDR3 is TGCGCCAGCAGCCCGGGACAGGGAGCCTACGAGCAGTACTTC. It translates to CASSPGQGAYEQYF. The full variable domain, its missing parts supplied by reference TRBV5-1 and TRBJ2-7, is KAGVTQTPRYLIKTRGQQVTLSCSPISGHRSVSWYQQTPGQGLQFLFEYFSETQRNKGNFPGRFSGRQFSNSRSEMNVSTLELGDSALYLCASSPGQGAYEQYFGPGTRLTVT.